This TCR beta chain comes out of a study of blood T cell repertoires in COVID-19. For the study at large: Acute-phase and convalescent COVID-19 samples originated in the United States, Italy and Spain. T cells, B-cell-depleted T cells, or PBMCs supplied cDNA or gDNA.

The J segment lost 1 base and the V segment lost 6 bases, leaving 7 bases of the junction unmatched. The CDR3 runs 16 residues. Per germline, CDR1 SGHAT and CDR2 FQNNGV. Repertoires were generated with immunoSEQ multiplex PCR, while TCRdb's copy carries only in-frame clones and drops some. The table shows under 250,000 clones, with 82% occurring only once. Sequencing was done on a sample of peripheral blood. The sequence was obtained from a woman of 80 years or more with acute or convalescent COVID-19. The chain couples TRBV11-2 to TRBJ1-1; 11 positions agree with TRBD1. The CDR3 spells CASSWTGGRENTEAFF. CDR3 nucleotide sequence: TGTGCCAGCAGTTGGACAGGGGGCAGAGAGAACACTGAAGCTTTCTTT.